This passage covers 23 T cell receptor beta chains from one sample sequenced in a study of glioma-infiltrating T cells after dendritic cell vaccination. Using immunoSEQ multiplex PCR, the repertoire was profiled, and TCRdb retains in-frame clones only, with some absent. The table lists roughly 87,000 clones, roughly 80% of them singletons. This sample's time point: after dendritic cell vaccination, including at tumor progression/relapse. The sequenced sample was blood, obtained after dendritic cell vaccination. Receptor source: a human donor with glioblastoma.

The chain employs TRBV7-6 and TRBJ1-1, with 7 positions matching TRBD1. Per germline, CDR1 SGHVS and CDR2 FNYEAQ. The junction had 7 bases not matched to a gene; V was cut back by 5 bases and J by 4 bases. The length of the CDR3 is 14 residues. The chain's CDR3 is CASSDRAVGTEAFF. The CDR3 DNA reads TGTGCCAGCAGCGACAGGGCTGTCGGCACTGAAGCTTTCTTT.

V is TRBV7-2 and J is TRBJ2-5; 14 positions match TRBD2. The CDR3 contains 20 residues. Germline V gives CDR1 SGHTA, CDR2 FQGNSA. The V gene end was trimmed by 0 bases and the J gene end by 5 bases; junction bases not matched to a gene: 14. As DNA, the CDR3 is TGTGCCAGCAGCTTAGCTCGCATGTCGACTAGCGGGGGGGCCAGGGAGACCCAGTACTTC. Its protein is CASSLARMSTSGGARETQYF.

The chain links TRBV27 to TRBJ1-1; D might be TRBD1 (5 bases). The CDR3 sequence is 14 residues long. V shed 0 bases and J shed 5 bases, with 10 bases lying between them. Germline values: CDR1 MNHEY, CDR2 SMNVEV (reference sequence). This CDR3 is CASSLSAGWTEAFF. The CDR3 bases are TGTGCCAGCAGTTTATCCGCAGGGTGGACTGAAGCTTTCTTT.

V and J are TRBV7-3 and TRBJ2-7; 8 bases align to TRBD1. After removal of 5 bases from V and 2 bases from J, the junction contained 8 bases not matched to a gene. CDR1 is SGHTA and CDR2 is FQGTGA in the germline V gene. The CDR3 length is 15 residues. In DNA form, the CDR3 reads TGTGCCAGCAGCCTTGGACAGGGCCCCACCTACGAGCAGTACTTC. Its protein is CASSLGQGPTYEQYF.

The CDR3 sequence is CASSPTDRGDSPLHF. CDR3 bases: TGTGCCAGCAGTCCCACAGACAGGGGAGATTCACCCCTCCACTTT. The chain joins TRBV7-9 to TRBJ1-6; 8 bases are shared with TRBD1. V shed 6 bases, J shed 8 bases, and the junction held 9 bases outside the gene matches. The CDR3 contains 15 residues. Germline-derived CDR1 and CDR2 are SEHNR and FQNEAQ (reference sequence).

This rearrangement joins TRBV18 to TRBJ2-7, with D perhaps TRBD1 (5 bases). This CDR3 has 15 amino acids. Germline CDR1 KGHSH, CDR2 LQKENI. V dropped 3 bases and J dropped 2 bases, with 14 bases sitting between them. This chain's CDR3 is CASSPGQDSAYEQYF. The DNA of the CDR3 is TGTGCCAGCTCACCGGGGCAAGACAGTGCCTACGAGCAGTACTTC.

The CDR3 protein is CASSLEEGSYEQYF. The CDR3 DNA is TGCGCCAGCAGCTTGGAGGAGGGAAGCTACGAGCAGTACTTC. The chain combines TRBV5-1 with TRBJ2-7, with D maybe TRBD2 (6 bases). The CDR3 spans 14 residues. Deletions cut 0 bases from V and 3 bases from J, with 10 bases between. Germline V gene data show CDR1 as SGHRS and CDR2 as YFSETQ.

There are a few counts of this clone. J is TRBJ2-3 and V is TRBV10-3; 12 bases line up with TRBD2. From germline, CDR1 is ENHRY and CDR2 SYGVKD. The CDR3 covers 17 residues. The trim removed 6 bases at V and 5 bases at J, leaving 12 bases unmatched. This CDR3 is CAISLAGGPRRGDTQYF. CDR3 sequence (DNA): TGTGCCATCAGCCTAGCGGGGGGGCCTCGAAGAGGAGATACGCAGTATTTT.

This chain connects TRBV5-1 to TRBJ1-2, with 11 bases aligning to TRBD1. CDR3 length: 15 amino acids. V lost 4 bases, J lost 5 bases, and 7 bases stayed unmatched. Germline-derived CDR1 and CDR2 are SGHRS and YFSETQ. Here the CDR3 reads CASSPEGQGVYGYTF. The CDR3 nucleotides are TGCGCCAGCAGCCCCGAGGGACAGGGGGTTTATGGCTACACCTTC.

This chain joins TRBV10-3 and TRBJ1-4, with D tentatively TRBD1 (6 bases). The germline V and J ends were trimmed by 0 bases and 13 bases, with 12 bases remaining between them. The CDR3 has 13 amino acids. Germline V gives CDR1 ENHRY, CDR2 SYGVKD. CDR3 protein: CAISESMEGGLFF. Written as DNA, the CDR3 is TGTGCCATCAGTGAGTCGATGGAAGGGGGACTGTTTTTT.

This chain links TRBV11-1 with TRBJ2-3; D ambiguous. The CDR3 consists of 13 residues. Per the germline V gene, CDR1 is SGHAT and CDR2 is FQDESV (reference sequence). Trimming pared 4 bases from V and 2 bases from J, leaving 7 bases between. Written as DNA, the CDR3 is TGTGCCAGCAGCTGGCAGTCCACAGATACGCAGTATTTT. Its protein is CASSWQSTDTQYF. Drawing the rest from reference TRBV11-1 and TRBJ2-3, the complete variable domain is EAEVAQSPRYKITEKSQAVAFWCDPISGHATLYWYRQILGQGPELLVQFQDESVVDDSQLPKDRFSAERLKGVDSTLKIQPAELGDSAMYLCASSWQSTDTQYFGPGTRLTVL.

The chain links TRBV6-1 to TRBJ1-1; no firm D call. Germline-derived CDR1 and CDR2 are MNHNS and SASEGT. V lost 1 base to trimming and J lost 7 bases, with 10 bases between them. This CDR3 has 13 residues. Here the CDR3 DNA reads TGTGCCAGCAGTGAAGGTTTAAACGGTGAAGCTTTCTTT. This codes for CASSEGLNGEAFF.

The CDR3 reads CASNPRGQGGEKLFF. The CDR3 region has the DNA TGTGCCAGCAACCCCCGGGGACAGGGGGGTGAAAAACTGTTTTTT. V gene TRBV6-6 combines with J gene TRBJ1-4, with 11 bases that match TRBD1. In germline, CDR1 is MNHNY, CDR2 SVGAGI (reference sequence). The length of the CDR3 is 15 residues. Trimming cost V 7 bases and J 7 bases; bases outside gene matches: 8.

V is TRBV7-2 and J is TRBJ1-4, with TRBD1 matching over 11 bases. The ends lost 6 bases at V and 8 bases at J; junction bases unmatched: 2. Germline CDR1 reads SGHTA; CDR2 reads FQGNSA. This CDR3 spans 13 amino acids. In DNA, the CDR3 is TGTGCCAGCAGTGGGACAGGGGGAGAAAAACTGTTTTTT. Translated: CASSGTGGEKLFF.

The J gene is TRBJ1-1, the V gene TRBV5-5; possibly TRBD1 for D (6 bases). V gave up 3 bases and J gave up 8 bases, with 14 bases separating them. The length of the CDR3 is 13 residues. Looked up from germline, CDR1 is SGHKS and CDR2 is YYEKEE (reference sequence). The CDR3 DNA sequence: TGTGCCAGCAGCTCGCTCACCGACAGGGAAGCTTTCTTT. This sequence encodes CASSSLTDREAFF. Based on the CDR3 plus reference TRBV5-5 and TRBJ1-1, the full variable domain is DAGVTQSPTHLIKTRGQQVTLRCSPISGHKSVSWYQQVLGQGPQFIFQYYEKEERGRGNFPDRFSARQFPNYSSELNVNALLLGDSALYLCASSSLTDREAFFGQGTRLTVV.

The chain carries TRBV27 and TRBJ1-2, with D tentatively TRBD1 (5 bases). V was shortened by 2 bases and J by 6 bases, with 16 bases between the two germline ends. The CDR3 is 15 amino acids. Per the germline V gene, CDR1 is MNHEY and CDR2 is SMNVEV (reference sequence). CDR3 bases: TGTGCCAGCAGTTTAACGGACATCCCGGGGGATGGCTACACCTTC. Its protein product is CASSLTDIPGDGYTF.

V usage is TRBV5-4 and J usage is TRBJ2-5, with TRBD2 matching over 13 bases. CDR1 SGHNT and CDR2 YYREEE come from the germline V gene (reference sequence). J lost 4 bases, V lost 3 bases, and 6 bases had no gene match. This CDR3 is built from 16 residues. The CDR3 DNA sequence: TGTGCCAGCAGCTCGGAACTAGCGGGGGGGCTAGAGACCCAGTACTTC. Translation gives CASSSELAGGLETQYF.

V is TRBV10-3 and J is TRBJ2-5, with 7 bases lining up with TRBD1. This CDR3 is 13 amino acids long. Germline CDR1 reads ENHRY; CDR2 reads SYGVKD. With 6 bases clipped from V and 5 bases from J, the junction kept 6 bases outside the gene matches. The CDR3 sequence: CAISYRGRETQYF. Here the CDR3 DNA reads TGTGCCATCAGCTACAGGGGCCGGGAGACCCAGTACTTC.

The J gene is TRBJ1-5, the V gene TRBV7-9; 7 bases map to TRBD1. The V and J ends lost 6 bases and 6 bases, in that order; junction bases with no gene match: 11. The CDR3 covers 15 residues. CDR1 and CDR2 from the germline V gene are SEHNR and FQNEAQ (reference sequence). The CDR3 DNA sequence: TGTGCCAGCAGTTTAAATACAGGGGCGGGTCAGCCCCAGCATTTT. This codes for CASSLNTGAGQPQHF.

The J gene is TRBJ1-2, the V gene TRBV19, with no clear D. Germline CDR1 reads LNHDA; CDR2 reads SQIVND (reference sequence). V lost 3 bases, J lost 2 bases, and 7 bases lay in between. This CDR3 has 13 residues. CDR3 bases: TGTGCCAGTAGTATGAGGCAGAACTATGGCTACACCTTC. Translated, it gives CASSMRQNYGYTF.

The chain employs TRBV6-4 and TRBJ1-2, with 8 bases matching TRBD1. With 0 bases clipped from V and 7 bases from J, the junction kept 4 bases outside the gene matches. The CDR3 is 14 amino acids. The germline CDR1 and CDR2 sequences are MRHNA and SNTAGT. This CDR3 reads CASSDSSTGVGYTF. The CDR3, as DNA: TGTGCCAGCAGTGACTCCTCGACAGGGGTTGGCTACACCTTC.

Only a few counts were recorded for this clone. The chain has TRBV5-1 and TRBJ2-1; D is perhaps TRBD2 (6 bases). Germline V lookup: CDR1 SGHRS, CDR2 YFSETQ. The CDR3 has 17 amino acids. Trimming removed 4 bases from V and 0 bases from J, with 17 bases in between. CDR3 loop: CASSPVRGGNSYNEQFF. DNA of the CDR3: TGCGCCAGCAGCCCGGTTCGGGGCGGGAACTCCTACAATGAGCAGTTCTTC.

This clone has just one count. The chain has TRBV18 and TRBJ1-5, with unresolved D. This CDR3 region has 14 residues. V dropped 3 bases and J dropped 2 bases, with 8 bases sitting between them. Germline V CDR1 and CDR2: KGHSH, LQKENI. The CDR3 DNA sequence: TGTGCCAGCTCACCGGGCGAAGGCAATCAGCCCCAGCATTTT. Translation gives CASSPGEGNQPQHF.